Below, 26 T cell receptor beta chains from the same sample are listed, as sequenced in a study of blood T cell repertoires in COVID-19. The table came from immunoSEQ multiplex PCR; TCRdb's copy has only in-frame clones and leaves some out. This table holds about 50,000 clones, 75% to 90% found once. Sequencing was performed on peripheral blood. The receptors were sampled from a woman older than 75 with COVID-19, enrolled during active disease.

This clone occurred once. The chain employs TRBV5-1 and TRBJ2-1, with TRBD2 matching over 13 bases. This CDR3 has 17 residues. Germline lookup yields CDR1 SGHRS and CDR2 YFSETQ. The V and J ends lost 0 bases and 1 base, in that order; junction bases with no gene match: 1. Written as DNA, the CDR3 is TGCGCCAGCAGCTTGGGACTAGCGGGAGGTTCCTACAATGAGCAGTTCTTC. Translated, it gives CASSLGLAGGSYNEQFF.

A word on this clone: A junction boundary mismatches the germline segment, possibly from a read error. The J gene is TRBJ1-6, the V gene TRBV27; no firm D call. The CDR3 totals 15 residues. Germline CDR1 is MNHEY and CDR2 is SMNVEV (reference sequence). In DNA, the CDR3 is TGTGCCAGCAGACCACCTGCGGTCAATAATTCGCCCCTCCACTTT. Amino acid sequence: CASRPPAVNNSPLHF.

This clone came up once. The CDR3 coding sequence is TGTGCCAGCAGCCGAGACAGGGGTTCTGGAAACACCATATATTTT. Its protein is CASSRDRGSGNTIYF. The genes are TRBV3-1 (or the pseudogene TRBV3-2) and TRBJ1-3; 8 bases line up with TRBD1. Germline V CDR1 and CDR2: LGHDT, YNNKEL (reference sequence). Losses at the gene ends were 4 bases for V and 1 base for J; bases not matched to a gene: 3. This CDR3 has 15 amino acids.

The rearrangement joins TRBV28 to TRBJ2-3, with D perhaps matching TRBD2 (5 bases). CDR3 length equals 13 residues. Germline V lookup: CDR1 MDHEN, CDR2 SYDVKM. The V end was cut by 5 bases, the J end by 10 bases, with 16 bases between. The CDR3 DNA reads TGTGCCAGCAGTCTCCCGACTGCGAGGGCGCAGTATTTT. As protein: CASSLPTARAQYF.

The V and J genes are TRBV21-1 and TRBJ1-2. TRBV21-1 is described as a pseudogene. CDR3 size: 16 residues. The CDR3 nucleotides are TGTGCCAGCAGCAAGGTCGCGGAGCGGGGGTTGCATGGCTACACCTTC. It translates to CASSKVAERGLHGYTF.

V usage is TRBV19 and J usage is TRBJ2-1; perhaps TRBD2 as D (6 bases). With 7 bases removed from V and 15 bases from J, the gap between germline ends came to 25 bases. The CDR3 runs 14 residues. CDR1 is LNHDA, CDR2 SQIVND, per germline (reference sequence). The CDR3 region is CASITTRRGSVGFF. The DNA for the CDR3 is TGTGCCAGTATTACCACACGGCGGGGAAGTGTCGGGTTCTTC.

This clone showed up just once. The chain employs TRBV7-2 and TRBJ2-2; 9 nucleotides agree with TRBD1. This CDR3 comprises 15 residues. With V trimmed by 5 bases and J by 4 bases, 5 bases remained unmatched. Germline V gene data show CDR1 as SGHTA and CDR2 as FQGNSA. The CDR3 sequence: CASSTRQGVTGELFF. The CDR3 DNA sequence: TGTGCCAGCAGCACCCGACAGGGGGTCACCGGGGAGCTGTTTTTT.

V is TRBV7-2 and J is TRBJ1-5; D not resolved. Germline CDR1 is SGHTA and CDR2 is FQGNSA. Between the trimmed V and J ends, which lost 1 base and 3 bases, there was a span of 7 bases. CDR3 size: 14 residues. The CDR3 here is CASSLEQINQPQHF. The CDR3 DNA reads TGTGCCAGCAGCTTAGAGCAAATCAATCAGCCCCAGCATTTT.

The J gene is TRBJ2-1, the V gene TRBV4-1; 9 positions match TRBD2. V was clipped by 2 bases and J by 2 bases; unmatched bases: 7. The germline V gene has CDR1 MGHRA and CDR2 YSYEKL. CDR3 size: 17 residues. The CDR3 DNA is TGCGCCAGCAGCCAAACCCCTGGCGGGGGGGCCTACAATGAGCAGTTCTTC. It codes for CASSQTPGGGAYNEQFF.

V is TRBV21-1 and J is TRBJ2-1; the D call of TRBD1 is as the table states it, not checked on the DNA. TRBV21-1 is listed as a pseudogene. This CDR3 contains 15 residues. The CDR3, as DNA: TGTGCCAGCAGCAACCTGGGACACCAATACAATGAGCAGTTCTTC. It specifies CASSNLGHQYNEQFF.

This clone was seen once. This chain joins TRBV29-1 and TRBJ2-7; 7 bases map to TRBD1. V trimming: 6 bases; J trimming: 7 bases; junction bases outside the gene matches: 6. CDR1 is SQVTM, CDR2 ANQGSEA, per germline. The CDR3 spans 11 residues. The DNA of the CDR3 is TGCAGCGTCGTCGACAGGGTAGAGCAGTACTTC. It codes for CSVVDRVEQYF.

V is TRBV12-3 or TRBV12-4 and J is TRBJ1-6; D is undetermined. This CDR3 comprises 13 residues. V dropped 0 bases and J dropped 8 bases, with 5 bases sitting between them. CDR3 bases: TGTGCCAGCAGTTTAGCTGTATATTCACCCCTCCACTTT. It codes for CASSLAVYSPLHF.

V usage is TRBV11-2 and J usage is TRBJ2-7, with unresolved D. CDR1 SGHAT and CDR2 FQNNGV come from the germline V gene. Trimming cost V 5 bases and J 4 bases, with 15 bases left between them. The CDR3 consists of 14 residues. CDR3 in amino acids: CASSSTRGGYEQYF. The CDR3 region has the DNA TGTGCCAGCAGCAGTACAAGAGGTGGTTACGAGCAGTACTTC.

The V and J genes are TRBV10-3 and TRBJ1-2; 9 bases line up with TRBD1. V trimming: 7 bases; J trimming: 7 bases; junction bases outside the gene matches: 7. The CDR3 is made up of 13 amino acids. CDR1 and CDR2 from the germline V gene are ENHRY and SYGVKD. The CDR3 nucleotides are TGTGCCATCACGGGACAGGGTGCCCTTGGCTACACCTTC. The encoded protein is CAITGQGALGYTF.

This chain links TRBV28 with TRBJ2-4; 8 positions agree with TRBD1. The V segment lost 3 bases and the J segment 3 bases; nucleotides outside the gene matches: 7. The CDR3 consists of 16 residues. Germline assignment: CDR1 MDHEN and CDR2 SYDVKM. The CDR3 DNA is TGTGCCAGCAGTTTTCGCGGACAGGGCGACAAAAACATTCAGTACTTC. Translation gives CASSFRGQGDKNIQYF.

J is TRBJ1-2 and V is TRBV7-3, with D perhaps TRBD1 (6 bases). Trimming cost V 2 bases and J 8 bases, with 9 bases left between them. CDR1 is SGHTA, CDR2 FQGTGA, per germline. The CDR3 loop spans 12 amino acids. The CDR3 spells CASSLGGRGYTF. DNA of the CDR3: TGTGCCAGCAGCTTAGGGGGCCGCGGCTACACCTTC.

The count of this clone is one. DNA for the CDR3: TGTGCCAGCAGCCGGGACAGGGGGGGCAATGAGCAGTTCTTC. Translated, it gives CASSRDRGGNEQFF. The rearrangement links TRBV7-2 to TRBJ2-1, with 11 positions matching TRBD1. CDR3 size: 14 residues. Per the germline V gene, CDR1 is SGHTA and CDR2 is FQGNSA. V was clipped by 5 bases and J by 6 bases; unmatched bases: 3.

The chain has TRBV5-8 and TRBJ1-3; 7 positions match TRBD1. The junction had 5 bases not matched to a gene; V was cut back by 4 bases and J by 1 base. The CDR3 spans 15 residues. Germline assignment: CDR1 SGHTS and CDR2 YDEGEE. The CDR3 spells CASSVGTASGNTIYF. The CDR3 DNA reads TGTGCCAGCAGCGTTGGGACAGCTTCTGGAAACACCATATATTTT.

The chain employs TRBV28 and TRBJ1-1; D unresolved. Trimming left V 2 bases short and J 1 base short, with 8 bases between. From germline, CDR1 is MDHEN and CDR2 SYDVKM. This CDR3 has 14 amino acids. As DNA, the CDR3 is TGTGCCAGCAGTTTAAGACAAGAGAACACTGAAGCTTTCTTT. Encoded protein: CASSLRQENTEAFF.

The chain combines TRBV6-5 with TRBJ1-1; perhaps TRBD1 as D (5 bases). Trimming took 2 bases from V and 2 from J, leaving 15 bases between them. Germline loops: CDR1 MNHEY, CDR2 SVGAGI. This CDR3 is built from 16 residues. CDR3 nucleotide sequence: TGTGCCAGCAGTTACACGACATACAGGAGTAACACTGAAGCTTTCTTT. Amino acids: CASSYTTYRSNTEAFF.

This clone has more than one count but fewer than ten. This chain connects TRBV7-2 to TRBJ1-3; no firm D call. This CDR3 contains 17 residues. V was cut by 0 bases and J by 3 bases, with 15 bases left in between. Germline assignment: CDR1 SGHTA and CDR2 FQGNSA. The CDR3, as DNA: TGTGCCAGCAGCTTAGCTCCGGCGGGGAGCTTTGGAAACACCATATATTTT. Residues: CASSLAPAGSFGNTIYF.

This chain connects TRBV11-3 to TRBJ1-1; D is possibly TRBD1 (5 bases). Germline CDR1 reads SGHNT; CDR2 reads YENEEA. V was trimmed by 5 bases and J by 5 bases, leaving 12 bases between them. This CDR3 has 13 residues. CDR3 sequence: CASSGQGRTEAFF. For the CDR3, the DNA is TGTGCCAGCAGCGGGCAGGGAAGGACTGAAGCTTTCTTT.

This clone was picked up one time. The chain uses TRBV7-2 and TRBJ1-1; D unresolved. With 1 base removed from V and 0 bases from J, the gap between germline ends came to 9 bases. The CDR3 extends over 15 amino acids. Germline loops: CDR1 SGHTA, CDR2 FQGNSA. Here the CDR3 reads CASSLGPGLNTEAFF. CDR3 coding DNA: TGTGCCAGCAGCTTAGGGCCGGGGTTGAACACTGAAGCTTTCTTT.

V and J are TRBV12-3 or TRBV12-4 and TRBJ2-5; perhaps TRBD1 as D (6 bases). The CDR3 totals 12 residues. V was cut by 6 bases and J by 4 bases, with 9 bases left in between. In nucleotides, the CDR3 is TGTGCCAGCAGACAGGGCGGAGAGACCCAGTACTTC. This sequence encodes CASRQGGETQYF.

V usage is TRBV5-1 and J usage is TRBJ2-5; maybe TRBD2 (5 bases). V was trimmed by 1 base and J by 5 bases, leaving 18 bases between them. From germline, CDR1 is SGHRS and CDR2 YFSETQ. The CDR3 covers 16 residues. CDR3 loop: CASSLSGRGLGETQYF. Here the CDR3 DNA reads TGCGCCAGCAGCTTGAGCGGCCGTGGATTAGGCGAGACCCAGTACTTC.

The gene calls are TRBV5-5 and TRBJ2-3; 11 nucleotides align to TRBD2. The CDR3 is 17 amino acids. Germline CDR1 reads SGHKS; CDR2 reads YYEKEE (reference sequence). Unmatched junction bases numbered 11, after V lost 5 bases and J lost 3 bases. The CDR3 coding sequence is TGTGCCAGCAGTCCGGTCCTGACTAGCGGGGTAACAGATACGCAGTATTTT. Amino acid sequence: CASSPVLTSGVTDTQYF. The whole variable domain, filled in from reference TRBV5-5 and TRBJ2-3, reads DAGVTQSPTHLIKTRGQQVTLRCSPISGHKSVSWYQQVLGQGPQFIFQYYEKEERGRGNFPDRFSARQFPNYSSELNVNALLLGDSALYLCASSPVLTSGVTDTQYFGPGTRLTVL.